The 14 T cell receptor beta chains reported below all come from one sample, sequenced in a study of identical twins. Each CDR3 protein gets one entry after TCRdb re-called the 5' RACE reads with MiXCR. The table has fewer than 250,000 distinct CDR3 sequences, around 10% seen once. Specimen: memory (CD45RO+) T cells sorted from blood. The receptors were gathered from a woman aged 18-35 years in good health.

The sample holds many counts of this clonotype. The CDR3 DNA reads TGCAGTGCTAGCGGGGGCGGCACAGATACGCAGTATTTT. Translated, it gives CSASGGGTDTQYF. The rearrangement links TRBV20-1 to TRBJ2-3; tentatively, D is TRBD1 or TRBD2 (6 bases each). This CDR3 contains 13 residues. Germline CDR1 and CDR2: DFQATT and SNEGSKA (reference sequence). V lost 3 bases and J 1 base, leaving 8 bases between the germline ends.

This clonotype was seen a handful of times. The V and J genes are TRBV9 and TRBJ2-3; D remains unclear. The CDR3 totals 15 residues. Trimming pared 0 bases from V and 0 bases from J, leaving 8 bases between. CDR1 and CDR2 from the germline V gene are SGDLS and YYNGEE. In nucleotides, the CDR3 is TGTGCCAGCAGCGTAGCACCGGGCAGCACAGATACGCAGTATTTT. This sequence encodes CASSVAPGSTDTQYF. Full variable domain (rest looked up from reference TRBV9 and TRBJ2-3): DSGVTQTPKHLITATGQRVTLRCSPRSGDLSVYWYQQSLDQGLQFLIQYYNGEERAKGNILERFSAQQFPDLHSELNLSSLELGDSALYFCASSVAPGSTDTQYFGPGTRLTVL.

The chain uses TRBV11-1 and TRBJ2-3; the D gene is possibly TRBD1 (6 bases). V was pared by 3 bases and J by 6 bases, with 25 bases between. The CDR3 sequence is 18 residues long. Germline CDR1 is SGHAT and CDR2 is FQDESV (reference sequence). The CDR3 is CASSFSRGKSVGADTQYF. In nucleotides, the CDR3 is TGTGCCAGCAGCTTCTCGAGGGGGAAAAGCGTTGGTGCGGATACGCAGTATTTT.

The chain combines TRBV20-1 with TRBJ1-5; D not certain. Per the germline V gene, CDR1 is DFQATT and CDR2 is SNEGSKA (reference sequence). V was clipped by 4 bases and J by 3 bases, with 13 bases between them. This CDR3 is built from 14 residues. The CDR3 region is CSATPLGFNQPQHF. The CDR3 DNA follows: TGCAGTGCTACCCCACTGGGCTTCAATCAGCCCCAGCATTTT.

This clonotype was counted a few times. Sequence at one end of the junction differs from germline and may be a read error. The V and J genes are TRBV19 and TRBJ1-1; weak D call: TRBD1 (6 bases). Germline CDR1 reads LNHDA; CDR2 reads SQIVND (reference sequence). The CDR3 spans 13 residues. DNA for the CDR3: TGTGCCAGTAGCCTTCCTACAGGGTATGAAACTTTCTTT. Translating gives CASSLPTGYETFF.

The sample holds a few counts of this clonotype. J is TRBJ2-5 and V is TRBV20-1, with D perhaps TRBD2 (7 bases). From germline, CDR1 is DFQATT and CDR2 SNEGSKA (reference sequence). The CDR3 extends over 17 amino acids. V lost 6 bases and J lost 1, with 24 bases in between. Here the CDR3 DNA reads TGCAGTGCCAAAGGGGGGGCGGGAGTACTACCCCAAGAGACCCAGTACTTC. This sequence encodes CSAKGGAGVLPQETQYF.

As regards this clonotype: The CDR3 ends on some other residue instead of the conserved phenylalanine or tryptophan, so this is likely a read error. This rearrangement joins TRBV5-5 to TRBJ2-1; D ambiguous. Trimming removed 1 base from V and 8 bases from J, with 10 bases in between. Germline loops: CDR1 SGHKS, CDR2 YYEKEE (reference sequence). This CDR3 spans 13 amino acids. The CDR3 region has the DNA TGTGCCAGCAGCTTGAGCAGAGGCTATGAGCAGTTCCTC. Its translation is CASSLSRGYEQFL.

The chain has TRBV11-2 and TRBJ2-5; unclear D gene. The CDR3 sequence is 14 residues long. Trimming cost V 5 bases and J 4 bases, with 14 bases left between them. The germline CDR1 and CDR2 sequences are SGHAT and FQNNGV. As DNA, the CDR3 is TGTGCCAGCAGCCCCTCCAGTTTGAGAGAGACCCAGTACTTC. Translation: CASSPSSLRETQYF.

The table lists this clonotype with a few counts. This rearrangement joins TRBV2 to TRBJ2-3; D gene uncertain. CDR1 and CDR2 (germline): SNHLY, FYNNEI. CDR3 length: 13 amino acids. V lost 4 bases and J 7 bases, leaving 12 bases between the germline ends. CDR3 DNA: TGTGCCAGCAGTGCGGGCGACCGGTATACGCAGTATTTT. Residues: CASSAGDRYTQYF.

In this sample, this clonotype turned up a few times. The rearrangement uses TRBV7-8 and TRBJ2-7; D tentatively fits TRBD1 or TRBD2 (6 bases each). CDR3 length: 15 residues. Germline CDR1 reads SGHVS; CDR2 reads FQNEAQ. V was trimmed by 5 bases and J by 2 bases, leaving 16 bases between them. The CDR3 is CASSNREAGPYEQYF. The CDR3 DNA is TGTGCCAGCAGCAACAGGGAGGCCGGCCCCTACGAGCAGTACTTC.

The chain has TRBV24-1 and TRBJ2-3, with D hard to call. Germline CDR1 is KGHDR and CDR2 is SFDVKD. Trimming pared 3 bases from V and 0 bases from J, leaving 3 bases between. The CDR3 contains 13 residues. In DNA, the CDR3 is TGTGCCACCAGTGATCCTAGCACAGATACGCAGTATTTT. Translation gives CATSDPSTDTQYF.

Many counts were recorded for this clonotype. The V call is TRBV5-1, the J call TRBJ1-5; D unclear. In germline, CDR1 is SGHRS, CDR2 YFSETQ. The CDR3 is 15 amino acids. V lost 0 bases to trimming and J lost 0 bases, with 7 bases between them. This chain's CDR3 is CASSLDTFSNQPQHF. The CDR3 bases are TGCGCCAGCAGCTTGGACACCTTTAGCAATCAGCCCCAGCATTTT.

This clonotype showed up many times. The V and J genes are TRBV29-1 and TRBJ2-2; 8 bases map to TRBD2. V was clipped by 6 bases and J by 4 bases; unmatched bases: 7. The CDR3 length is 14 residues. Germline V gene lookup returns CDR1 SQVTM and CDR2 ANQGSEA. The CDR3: CSVGREGSTGELFF. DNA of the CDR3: TGCAGCGTGGGACGGGAGGGGAGCACCGGGGAGCTGTTTTTT.

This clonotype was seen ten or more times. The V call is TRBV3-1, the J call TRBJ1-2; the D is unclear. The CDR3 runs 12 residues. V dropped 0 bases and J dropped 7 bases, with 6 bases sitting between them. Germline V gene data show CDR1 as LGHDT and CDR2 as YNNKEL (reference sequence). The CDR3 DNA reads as TGTGCCAGCAGCCAAGATGGGCGTGGCTACACCTTC. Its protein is CASSQDGRGYTF.